This is a list of T cell receptor beta chains from one sample in a study of T cells expressing NK-cell markers. TCRdb processed the 5' RACE reads again and assigns one entry to each CDR3 protein, with no DNA. The sample has about 380,000 distinct CDR3 sequences, and its top ten clones hold under 6.5%. Specimen: blood T cells: a sorted CD56 or NKG2C T cell subset, CD4+ or CD8+ T cells, or bulk PBMC T cells (not recorded which). These receptors originate from a man aged 18-70 years in good health. Both conserved end residues are part of each CDR3.

j_call | v_call | cdr3_aa
TRBJ2-3 | TRBV5-5 | CASSLTRVSDTQYF
TRBJ2-3 | TRBV5-1 | CASSVAGGPGTDTQYF
TRBJ2-3 | TRBV27 | CASSLRQNPDTQYF
TRBJ2-1 | TRBV7-9 | CASSGQGGYNEQFF
TRBJ2-3 | TRBV7-3 | CASSVDKSTDTQYF
TRBJ2-4 | TRBV3-1 | CASSRLGENIQYF
TRBJ2-3 | TRBV6-1 | CASSRSRGGTDTQYF
TRBJ1-6 | TRBV4-1 | CASSRNPTGYNSPLHF
TRBJ1-5 | TRBV3-1 | CASSFWTGGDQPQHF
TRBJ2-5 | TRBV2 | CASRGTGTAWTQYF
TRBJ1-1 | TRBV5-1 | CASSLEQGGTEAFF
TRBJ2-7 | TRBV20-1 | CSAIPQSWDRVDEQYF
TRBJ2-1 | TRBV18 | CASSPPLAGDNEQFF
TRBJ1-1 | TRBV12-3/TRBV12-4 | CASSLAQGITEAFF
TRBJ2-3 | TRBV4-2 | CASSPQMGYGTDTQYF
TRBJ2-7 | TRBV18 | CASSPSRTGLSYEQYF
TRBJ2-3 | TRBV20-1 | CSALYRDIHTDTQYF
TRBJ2-7 | TRBV11-1 | CASSLQSSYEQYF
TRBJ2-5 | TRBV4-2 | CASSQPVAGGAETQYF
TRBJ2-1 | TRBV12-3/TRBV12-4 | CASSLDRGFEQFF
TRBJ2-5 | TRBV5-1 | CASSPRNPGKQETQYF
TRBJ1-2 | TRBV12-3/TRBV12-4 | CASRGDRGRSGYTF
TRBJ2-1 | TRBV3-1 | CASSQDTRIPYNEQFF
TRBJ2-7 | TRBV28 | CASTPPIGQGRYEQYF
TRBJ1-2 | TRBV5-1 | CASSHPGQHYGYTF
TRBJ2-7 | TRBV12-3/TRBV12-4 | CASSNRDQTGEQYF
TRBJ2-5 | TRBV21-1 | CASSIPAHRSQETQYF
TRBJ1-2 | TRBV20-1 | CSARDRGWYNYGYTF
TRBJ2-7 | TRBV18 | CASSPLTGPYEQYF
TRBJ2-1 | TRBV6-5 | CASSYSPAAWGPNEQFF
TRBJ1-1 | TRBV4-1 | CASSQDVGKSAFF
TRBJ1-1 | TRBV7-8 | CASSLLQGNTEAFF
TRBJ2-1 | TRBV18 | CASSPAHRANEQFF
TRBJ2-6 | TRBV18 | CASSSGTANSGANVLTF
TRBJ2-5 | TRBV6-1 | CASRPGGVETQYF
TRBJ2-3 | TRBV9 | CASSAPIAGGPTDTQYF
TRBJ2-3 | TRBV29-1 | CSVVKRAGGPFADTQYF
TRBJ1-2 | TRBV24-1 | CATSAGTGYGYTF
TRBJ1-4 | TRBV5-1 | CASSLTVGHEKLFF
TRBJ2-5 | TRBV29-1 | CSVSDRGGETQYF
TRBJ2-7 | TRBV2 | CASRGTGTKAYEQYF
TRBJ1-1 | TRBV5-1 | CASSLVVGTGGAFF
TRBJ2-3 | TRBV11-2 | CASSLVGGLPTDTQYF
TRBJ1-1 | TRBV7-6 | CASSLDLGVLLTTEAFF
TRBJ2-7 | TRBV6-5 | CASSSTTGRAYYEQYF
TRBJ1-3 | TRBV27 | CASRPRQGGSGNTIYF